These 2 T cell receptor beta chains originate from one sample sequenced in a study of blood T cell repertoires in COVID-19. The data were produced by immunoSEQ multiplex PCR, yet TCRdb's version contains in-frame clones alone and is incomplete. The sample yields under 300,000 clones, around 85% seen once. The sequenced material came from peripheral blood. The receptors here all came from a man between 60 and 75 years old with acute or convalescent COVID-19.

The rearrangement links TRBV28 to TRBJ2-7; 7 nucleotides align to TRBD1. There are 15 residues in the CDR3. With V trimmed by 4 bases and J by 3 bases, 9 bases remained unmatched. CDR1 is MDHEN and CDR2 is SYDVKM in the germline V gene. In nucleotides, the CDR3 is TGTGCCAGCAGTTCCAGACAGGGCGGGCTCTACGAGCAGTACTTC. It specifies CASSSRQGGLYEQYF.

The rearrangement links TRBV7-2 to TRBJ1-3, with D perhaps TRBD1 (5 bases). Germline CDR1 reads SGHTA; CDR2 reads FQGNSA. The CDR3 consists of 13 residues. V lost 4 bases and J 8 bases, leaving 12 bases between the germline ends. The CDR3 coding sequence is TGTGCCAGCAGCTGGGCAGGGCGAGACACCATATATTTT. The encoded protein is CASSWAGRDTIYF.